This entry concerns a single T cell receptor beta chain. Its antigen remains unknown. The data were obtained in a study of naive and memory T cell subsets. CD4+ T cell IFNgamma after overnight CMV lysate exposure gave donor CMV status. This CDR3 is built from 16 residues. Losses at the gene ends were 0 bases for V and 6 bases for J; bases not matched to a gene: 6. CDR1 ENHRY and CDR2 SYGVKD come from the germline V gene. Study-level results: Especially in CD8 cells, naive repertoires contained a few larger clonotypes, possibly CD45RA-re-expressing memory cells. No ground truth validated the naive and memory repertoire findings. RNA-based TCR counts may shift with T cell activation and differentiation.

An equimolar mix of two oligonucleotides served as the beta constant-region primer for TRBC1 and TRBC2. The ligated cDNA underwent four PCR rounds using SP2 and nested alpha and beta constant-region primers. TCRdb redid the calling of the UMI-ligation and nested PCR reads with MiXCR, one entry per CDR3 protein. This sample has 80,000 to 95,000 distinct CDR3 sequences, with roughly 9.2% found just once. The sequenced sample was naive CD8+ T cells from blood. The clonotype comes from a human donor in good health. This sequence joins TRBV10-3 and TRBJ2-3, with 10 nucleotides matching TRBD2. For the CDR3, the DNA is TGTGCCATCAGTGAGTCAGAGCTAGCGGGAGTGGATACGCAGTATTTT. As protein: CAISESELAGVDTQYF.